The clone carrying this T cell receptor beta chain was seen repeatedly, ten times or more. Indicated time point: sample taken at primary tumor resection. Unsorted tumor, nontumor lung tissue or cryopreserved PBMC supplied the whole RNA. TCRdb re-derived calls from the 5' RACE reads in MiXCR, one entry per CDR3 protein. The sample lists roughly 49,000 distinct CDR3 sequences; less than 8.5% were seen once. The sample comes from a study of spatial heterogeneity in lung cancer. Looked up from germline, CDR1 is SEHNR and CDR2 is FQNEAQ (reference sequence). The CDR3 length is 15 residues. J was trimmed by 2 bases and V by 6 bases; bases with no gene match: 6.

The J gene is TRBJ2-1, the V gene TRBV7-9; 8 bases map to TRBD1. Source: PBMCs, taken at surgery. This TCR was recovered from a female donor with early-stage non-small cell lung cancer. This chain's CDR3 is CASRDGQGAYNEQFF. The CDR3 region has the DNA TGTGCCAGCAGAGATGGACAGGGCGCCTACAATGAGCAGTTCTTC.